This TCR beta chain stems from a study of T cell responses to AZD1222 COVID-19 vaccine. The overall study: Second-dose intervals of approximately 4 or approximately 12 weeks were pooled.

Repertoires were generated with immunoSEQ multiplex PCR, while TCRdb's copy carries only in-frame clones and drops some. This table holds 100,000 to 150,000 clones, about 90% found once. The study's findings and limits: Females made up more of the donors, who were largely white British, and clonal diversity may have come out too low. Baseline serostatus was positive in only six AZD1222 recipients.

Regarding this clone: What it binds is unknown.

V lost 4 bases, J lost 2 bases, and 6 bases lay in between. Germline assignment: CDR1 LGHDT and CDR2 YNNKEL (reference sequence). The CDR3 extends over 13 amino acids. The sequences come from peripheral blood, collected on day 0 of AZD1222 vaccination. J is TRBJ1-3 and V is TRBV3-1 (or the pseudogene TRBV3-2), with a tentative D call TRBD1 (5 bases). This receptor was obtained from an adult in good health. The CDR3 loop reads CASSLGPGNTIYF. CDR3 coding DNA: TGTGCCAGCAGCCTGGGGCCTGGAAACACCATATATTTT.